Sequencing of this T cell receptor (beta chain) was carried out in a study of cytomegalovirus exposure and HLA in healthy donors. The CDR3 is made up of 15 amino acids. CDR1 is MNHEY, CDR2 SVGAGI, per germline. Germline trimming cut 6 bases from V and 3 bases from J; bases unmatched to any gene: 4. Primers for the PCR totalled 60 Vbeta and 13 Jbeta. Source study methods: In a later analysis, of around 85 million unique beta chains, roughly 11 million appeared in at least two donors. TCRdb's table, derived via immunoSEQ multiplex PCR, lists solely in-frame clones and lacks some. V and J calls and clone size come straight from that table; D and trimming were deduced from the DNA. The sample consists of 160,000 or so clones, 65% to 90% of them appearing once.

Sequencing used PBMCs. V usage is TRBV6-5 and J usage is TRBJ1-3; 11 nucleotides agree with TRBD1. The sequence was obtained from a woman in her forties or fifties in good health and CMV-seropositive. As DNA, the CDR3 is TGTGCCAGCAGGCGGGACAGGGGGAGTGGAAACACCATATATTTT. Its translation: CASRRDRGSGNTIYF.